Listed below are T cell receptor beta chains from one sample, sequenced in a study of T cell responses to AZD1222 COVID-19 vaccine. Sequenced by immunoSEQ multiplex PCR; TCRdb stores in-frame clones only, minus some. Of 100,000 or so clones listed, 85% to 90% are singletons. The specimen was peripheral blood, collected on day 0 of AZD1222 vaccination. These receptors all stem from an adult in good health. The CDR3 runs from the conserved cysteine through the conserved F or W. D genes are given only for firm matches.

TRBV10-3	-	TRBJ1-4	TGTGCCATCAGAAGACAGGAGGGTGAAAAACTGTTTTTT	CAIRRQEGEKLFF
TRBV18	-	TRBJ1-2	TGTGCCAGCTCACCAGGCAGCACTAACTATGGCTACACCTTC	CASSPGSTNYGYTF
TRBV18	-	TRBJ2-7	TGTGCCAGCTCAGGGGGTTGGAGCTCCTACGAGCAGTACTTC	CASSGGWSSYEQYF
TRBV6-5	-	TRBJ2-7	TGTGCCAGCAGTCCCATAGGTTACCCGACCTACGAGCAGTACTTC	CASSPIGYPTYEQYF
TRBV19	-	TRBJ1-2	TGTGCCAGTACCAGGGACTTTTTTCCAGCTAACTATGGCTACACCTTC	CASTRDFFPANYGYTF
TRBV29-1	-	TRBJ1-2	TGCAGCGTCTCACAGGGATTTAGAGGCTACACCTTC	CSVSQGFRGYTF
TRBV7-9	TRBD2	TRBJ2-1	TGTGCCAGCAGCCGTAGCGGGACTTCCTACAATGAGCAGTTCTTC	CASSRSGTSYNEQFF
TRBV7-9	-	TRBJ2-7	TGTGCCAGCAGCCGTGGGACCACTTACGAGCAGTACTTC	CASSRGTTYEQYF
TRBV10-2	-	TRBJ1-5	TGCGCCAGCAGTAAAGGGCGAGGGGGCAATCAGCCCCAGCATTTT	CASSKGRGGNQPQHF
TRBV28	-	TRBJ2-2	TGTGCCAGCAGTTACCAACAGGGTTTGAAGGAGCTGTTTTTT	CASSYQQGLKELFF
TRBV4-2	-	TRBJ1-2	TGTGCCAGCAGTCCTCAGGAAGGGGCCTCCAATGGCTACACCTTC	CASSPQEGASNGYTF
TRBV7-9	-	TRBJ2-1	TGTGCCAGCGTAGGCGGACAGGACTACTACAATGAGCAGTTCTTC	CASVGGQDYYNEQFF
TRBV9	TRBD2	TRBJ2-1	TGTGCCAGCAGCGTATCGGGGACTAACAATGAGCAGTTCTTC	CASSVSGTNNEQFF
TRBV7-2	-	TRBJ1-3	TGTGCCAGCAGCGTACAGGGACGCTCTGGAAACACCATATATTTT	CASSVQGRSGNTIYF
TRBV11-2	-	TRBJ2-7	TGTGCCAGCAGCTCAAGTGACAAAGCCTACGAGCAGTACTTC	CASSSSDKAYEQYF
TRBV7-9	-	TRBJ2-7	TGTGCCAGCAGCTTAGTCCACGAGCAGTACTTC	CASSLVHEQYF
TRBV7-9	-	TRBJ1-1	TGTGCCAGCAGCTCCGGGGGAAACACTGAAGCTTTCTTT	CASSSGGNTEAFF
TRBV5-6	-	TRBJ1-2	TGTGCCAGCAGCTTGGCCTCTGGGAACGTCTATGGCTACACCTTC	CASSLASGNVYGYTF
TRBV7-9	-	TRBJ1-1	TGTGCCAGCAGGGCCGGGGCGGTCACTGAAGCTTTCTTT	CASRAGAVTEAFF
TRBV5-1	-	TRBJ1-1	TGCGCCAGCAGCTTGTATCCGGGTGGGGCTGGGACTGAAGCTTTCTTT	CASSLYPGGAGTEAFF